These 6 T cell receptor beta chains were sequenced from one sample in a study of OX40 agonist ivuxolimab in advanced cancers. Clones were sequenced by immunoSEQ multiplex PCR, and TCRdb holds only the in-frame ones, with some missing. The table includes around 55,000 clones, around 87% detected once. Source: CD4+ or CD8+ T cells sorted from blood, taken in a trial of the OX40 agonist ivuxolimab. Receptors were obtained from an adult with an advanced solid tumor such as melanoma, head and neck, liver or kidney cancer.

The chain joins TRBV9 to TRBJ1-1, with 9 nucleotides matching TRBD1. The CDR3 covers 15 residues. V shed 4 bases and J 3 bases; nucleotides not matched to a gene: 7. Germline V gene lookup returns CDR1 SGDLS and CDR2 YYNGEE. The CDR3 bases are TGTGCCAGCAGCCCAACAGGGGGCGCGGACACTGAAGCTTTCTTT. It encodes CASSPTGGADTEAFF.

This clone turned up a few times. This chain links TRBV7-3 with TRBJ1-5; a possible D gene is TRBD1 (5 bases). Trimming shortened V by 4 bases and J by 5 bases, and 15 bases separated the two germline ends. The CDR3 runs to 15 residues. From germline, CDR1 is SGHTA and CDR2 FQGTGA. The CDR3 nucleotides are TGTGCCAGCAGCTCCTCAGGGTCCGGGGATCAGCCCCAGCATTTT. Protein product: CASSSSGSGDQPQHF.

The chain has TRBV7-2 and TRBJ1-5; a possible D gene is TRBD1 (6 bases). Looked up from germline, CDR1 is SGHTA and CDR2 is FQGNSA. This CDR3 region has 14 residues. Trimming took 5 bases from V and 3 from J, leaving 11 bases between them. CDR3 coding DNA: TGTGCCAGCAGCCAGGGGTGGGACAATCAGCCCCAGCATTTT. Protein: CASSQGWDNQPQHF.

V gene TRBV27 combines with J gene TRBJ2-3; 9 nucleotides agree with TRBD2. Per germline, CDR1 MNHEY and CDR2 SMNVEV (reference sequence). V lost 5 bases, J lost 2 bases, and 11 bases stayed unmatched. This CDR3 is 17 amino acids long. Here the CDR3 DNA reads TGTGCCAGCAGTCCGCAGAGAGCGGGGGGATTCACAGATACGCAGTATTTT. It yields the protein CASSPQRAGGFTDTQYF.

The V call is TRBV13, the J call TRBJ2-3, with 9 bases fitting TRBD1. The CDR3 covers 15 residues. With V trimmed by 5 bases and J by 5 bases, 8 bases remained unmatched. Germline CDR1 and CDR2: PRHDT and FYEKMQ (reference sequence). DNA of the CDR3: TGTGCCAGCAGCCCCTCTCGACAGGGGGTAGATACGCAGTATTTT. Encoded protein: CASSPSRQGVDTQYF.

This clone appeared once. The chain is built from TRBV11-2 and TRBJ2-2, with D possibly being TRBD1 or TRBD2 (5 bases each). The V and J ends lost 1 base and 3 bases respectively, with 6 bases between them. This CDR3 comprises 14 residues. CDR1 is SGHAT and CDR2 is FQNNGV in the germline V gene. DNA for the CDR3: TGTGCCAGCAGCTTAGGAGGGGACACCGGGGAGCTGTTTTTT. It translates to CASSLGGDTGELFF.